The clone carrying this T cell receptor beta chain was seen repeatedly, ten times or more. What it binds is unknown. Each TCR beta library was made by quantitative 5'-RACE that incorporated molecular barcodes. TCRdb used MiXCR to reprocess the 5' RACE reads, holding one entry per CDR3 protein. Of roughly 130,000 distinct CDR3 sequences in the sample, over 6.5% were seen once. Per germline, CDR1 SGHDN and CDR2 FVKESK. The ends were cut back, 5 bases at V and 1 base at J, with 14 bases in the middle. The CDR3 has 15 residues. This sample was included in a study of CD8 T cells in ankylosing spondylitis. Overall study findings and caveats: The study looked at matched synovial fluid samples from ankylosing spondylitis patients. Disease-linked clones were reported to be significantly enriched there. In ankylosing spondylitis blood, a motif of eight highly homologous TCR beta variants appeared characteristic.

The sample taken for sequencing was blood, either unsorted or a sorted T cell fraction (not recorded which). The V gene is TRBV14, the J gene TRBJ1-2; perhaps TRBD1 as D (5 bases). The TCR comes from a male donor with ankylosing spondylitis or in good health (not recorded which). The CDR3 region has the DNA TGTGCCAGCAGCTCGCTTCGACAGAGTAACTATGGCTACACCTTC. Its protein is CASSSLRQSNYGYTF.